This TCR beta chain was identified during a study of beta chain features in type 1 diabetes. Trimming at V came to 1 base and at J to 2 bases, leaving 5 bases not matched to a gene. The CDR3 is 16 residues long. CDR1 is SGHVS, CDR2 FQNEAQ, per germline. The authors reverse transcribed all of the isolated RNA, so sequencing captured expressed TCRB transcripts. The study sequenced naive, central memory and regulatory T cell samples to an average of roughly 4 million reads. Profiling relied on immunoSEQ multiplex PCR, and the TCRdb table lists in-frame clones only, not all of them. The sample holds some 900,000 clones; 15% to 20% are singletons and the top ten take 0.023%.

The source is a woman aged 18-29 years in good health. This chain links TRBV7-8 with TRBJ1-1, with 9 bases aligning to TRBD1. Sequencing was done on a sample of naive CD4+ T cells from blood. CDR3 amino acids: CASSLDRDRVNTEAFF. As DNA, the CDR3 is TGTGCCAGCAGCTTAGACCGGGACAGGGTAAACACTGAAGCTTTCTTT.